The source of this T cell receptor (beta chain) is a study of OX40 agonist ivuxolimab in advanced cancers. In the study overall: Ivuxolimab was an agonistic, fully human IgG2 monoclonal antibody directed against OX40 (CD134), a costimulatory receptor. In the dose-escalation cohort, approximately 82% of patients were male, and the mean age was roughly 60 years with a range of roughly 23 to 90. Peripheral TCRbeta sequencing aimed to test whether ivuxolimab altered TCR sequence diversity and caused clonal T-cell expansion. The paper reports the monotherapy dose-escalation portion (N of about 50 patients) of the phase I ivuxolimab trial. Prior anti-PD-1, anti-PD-L1 or anti-CTLA-4 therapy was permitted, and checkpoint inhibitors had been received by roughly 42% of dose-escalation patients. Partial responses were achieved by three dose-escalation patients, of whom one had hepatocellular carcinoma and two had cutaneous melanoma. Of the roughly 52 dose-escalation patients, hepatocellular carcinoma was present in approximately 20, melanoma in some 15, renal cell carcinoma in 9 and head and neck cancer in 9. Intravenous ivuxolimab was administered to patients every 2 weeks at six dose levels: 0.01, 0.1, 0.3, 1.5, 3 and 10 mg/kg.

What the work shows at the level of the full study, not this receptor alone: In the 0.1-3.0 mg/kg groups, partial responders had among the lowest normalized peripheral clonal expansion, particularly in CD8+ T cells. Low levels of normalized T-cell clonal expansion were also seen in some nonresponding patients. At doses of 0.1 to 3.0 mg/kg, clonal expansion of both CD4+ and CD8+ T cells in blood was seen between baseline and week 6. The antigen specificity of the clonally expanded peripheral T cells was not determined. After ivuxolimab, more expanded clones were found on average in CD8+ T cells than in CD4+ T cells.

Genomic DNA was isolated from the sorted cells so that the TCRbeta CDR3 region could be sequenced. TCRbeta CDR3 regions were sequenced using the immunoSEQ Assay. As stored in TCRdb, this immuneACCESS dataset retains in-frame rearrangements with V and J assigned. A fraction of the clones does not appear; measured against another copy, unresolved V genes explain less than half of the discrepancy, and the remainder lacks a known reason. The sample records about 57,000 clones, around four fifths of which are singletons. The top ten clonotypes cover about 4.5% of the sample. The trial excluded patients who had a history of autoimmune disease or were on systemic immunosuppression. Peripheral blood for TCR sequencing was collected from all dose cohorts at baseline, on cycle 4 day 1, and on cycle 7 day 1. Samples came from an open-label, multicenter, first-in-human phase I dose-escalation trial of ivuxolimab. Adults with locally advanced or metastatic melanoma, renal cell carcinoma, hepatocellular carcinoma or head and neck squamous cell carcinoma were enrolled in the trial. Before TCR sequencing, CD4+ and CD8+ T cells were separately sorted from peripheral blood.

Its CDR3 holds 15 amino acids, cysteine through phenylalanine. The read is trimmed to its CDR3 DNA, 45 bases read in frame from base 1. Cut back by 0 bases and 3 bases, the V and J ends lie 11 bases apart. The germline V gene (reference sequence) specifies LNHDA as CDR1 and SQIVND as CDR2. Of note for this clone: What antigen it recognizes has not been identified. The record has no base qualities; no much larger clone is one base away.

The receptor's source is an adult with an advanced solid tumor such as melanoma, head and neck, liver or kidney cancer. The specimen comprised CD4+ or CD8+ T cells sorted from blood, sampled in a trial of the OX40 agonist ivuxolimab. Here the chain combines TRBV19 and TRBJ1-1; the D gene remains uncertain. The bases read TGTGCCAGTAGTATAGAGGAGGGAAAGGACACTGAAGCTTTCTTT. It translates as CASSIEEGKDTEAFF.